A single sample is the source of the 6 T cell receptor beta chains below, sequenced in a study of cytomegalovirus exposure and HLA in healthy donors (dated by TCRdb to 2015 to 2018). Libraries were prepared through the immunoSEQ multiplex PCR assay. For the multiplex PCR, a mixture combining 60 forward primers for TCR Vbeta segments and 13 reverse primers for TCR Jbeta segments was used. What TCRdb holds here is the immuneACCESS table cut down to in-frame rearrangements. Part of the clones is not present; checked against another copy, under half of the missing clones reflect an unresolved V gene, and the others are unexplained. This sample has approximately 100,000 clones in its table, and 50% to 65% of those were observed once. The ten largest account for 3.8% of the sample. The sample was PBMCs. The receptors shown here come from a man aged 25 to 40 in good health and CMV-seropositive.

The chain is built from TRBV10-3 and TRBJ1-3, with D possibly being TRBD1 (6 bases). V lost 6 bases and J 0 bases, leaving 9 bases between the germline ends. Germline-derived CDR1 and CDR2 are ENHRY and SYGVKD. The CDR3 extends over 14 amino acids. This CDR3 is CAIRDSFSGNTIYF. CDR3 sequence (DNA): TGTGCCATCAGGGACAGCTTCTCTGGAAACACCATATATTTT.

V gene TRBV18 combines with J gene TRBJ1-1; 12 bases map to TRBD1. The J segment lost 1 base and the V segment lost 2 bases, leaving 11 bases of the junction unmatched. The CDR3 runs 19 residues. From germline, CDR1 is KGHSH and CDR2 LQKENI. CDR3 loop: CASSPEKGTGGLRNTEAFF. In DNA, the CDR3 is TGTGCCAGCTCACCAGAAAAGGGGACAGGGGGCTTGCGGAACACTGAAGCTTTCTTT.

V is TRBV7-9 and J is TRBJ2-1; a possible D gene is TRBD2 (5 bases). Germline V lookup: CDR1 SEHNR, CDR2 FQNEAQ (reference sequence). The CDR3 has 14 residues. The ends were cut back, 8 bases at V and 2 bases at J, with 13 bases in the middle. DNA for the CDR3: TGTGCCAGCGGACGAGGGCTAGCCTACAATGAGCAGTTCTTC. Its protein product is CASGRGLAYNEQFF.

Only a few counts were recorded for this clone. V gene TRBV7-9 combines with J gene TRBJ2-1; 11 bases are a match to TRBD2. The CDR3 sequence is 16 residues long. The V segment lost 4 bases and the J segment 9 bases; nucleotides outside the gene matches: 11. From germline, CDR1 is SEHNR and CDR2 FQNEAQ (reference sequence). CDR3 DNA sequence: TGTGCCAGCAGCTCTCCAATTAGCGGGGGGGCCTTTGAGCAGTTCTTC. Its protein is CASSSPISGGAFEQFF.

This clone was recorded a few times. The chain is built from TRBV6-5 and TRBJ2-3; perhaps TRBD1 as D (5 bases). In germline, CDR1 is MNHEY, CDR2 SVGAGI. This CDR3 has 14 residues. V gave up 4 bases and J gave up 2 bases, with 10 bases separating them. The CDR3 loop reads CASSLGAITDTQYF. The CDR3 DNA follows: TGTGCCAGCAGTTTAGGGGCCATCACAGATACGCAGTATTTT.

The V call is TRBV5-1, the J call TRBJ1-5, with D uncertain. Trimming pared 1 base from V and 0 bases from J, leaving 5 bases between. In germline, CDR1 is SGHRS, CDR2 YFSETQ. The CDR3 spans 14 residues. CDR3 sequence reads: CASSLSGSNQPQHF. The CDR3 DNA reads TGCGCCAGCAGCTTGAGCGGTAGCAATCAGCCCCAGCATTTT.